This TCR beta chain emerged from a study of blood T cell repertoires in COVID-19. Study-wide context: Donors in the United States, Italy and Spain gave samples during acute or convalescent COVID-19. Sample material is recorded as cDNA or gDNA derived from T cells, B-cell-depleted T cells, or PBMCs.

J was trimmed by 2 bases and V by 5 bases; bases with no gene match: 5. Germline assignment: CDR1 SGHNT and CDR2 YYREEE (reference sequence). This CDR3 is built from 15 residues. In the original processing: Reference gene primers were amplified, and this amplification served to estimate nucleated cell counts. Using immunoSEQ multiplex PCR, the repertoire was profiled, and TCRdb retains in-frame clones only, with some absent. V, J and clone size derive from that table, while D and trimming were established from the DNA sequence. Of around 160,000 clones listed, approximately 82% are singletons. The material sequenced was peripheral blood. The clonotype was recovered from a human donor with acute or convalescent COVID-19. The donor label of this sample is uncertain. The V gene is TRBV5-4, the J gene TRBJ2-3; 10 bases line up with TRBD2. The chain's CDR3 is CASRIAGGLTDTQYF. In DNA, the CDR3 is TGTGCCAGCAGGATAGCGGGGGGCCTCACAGATACGCAGTATTTT.